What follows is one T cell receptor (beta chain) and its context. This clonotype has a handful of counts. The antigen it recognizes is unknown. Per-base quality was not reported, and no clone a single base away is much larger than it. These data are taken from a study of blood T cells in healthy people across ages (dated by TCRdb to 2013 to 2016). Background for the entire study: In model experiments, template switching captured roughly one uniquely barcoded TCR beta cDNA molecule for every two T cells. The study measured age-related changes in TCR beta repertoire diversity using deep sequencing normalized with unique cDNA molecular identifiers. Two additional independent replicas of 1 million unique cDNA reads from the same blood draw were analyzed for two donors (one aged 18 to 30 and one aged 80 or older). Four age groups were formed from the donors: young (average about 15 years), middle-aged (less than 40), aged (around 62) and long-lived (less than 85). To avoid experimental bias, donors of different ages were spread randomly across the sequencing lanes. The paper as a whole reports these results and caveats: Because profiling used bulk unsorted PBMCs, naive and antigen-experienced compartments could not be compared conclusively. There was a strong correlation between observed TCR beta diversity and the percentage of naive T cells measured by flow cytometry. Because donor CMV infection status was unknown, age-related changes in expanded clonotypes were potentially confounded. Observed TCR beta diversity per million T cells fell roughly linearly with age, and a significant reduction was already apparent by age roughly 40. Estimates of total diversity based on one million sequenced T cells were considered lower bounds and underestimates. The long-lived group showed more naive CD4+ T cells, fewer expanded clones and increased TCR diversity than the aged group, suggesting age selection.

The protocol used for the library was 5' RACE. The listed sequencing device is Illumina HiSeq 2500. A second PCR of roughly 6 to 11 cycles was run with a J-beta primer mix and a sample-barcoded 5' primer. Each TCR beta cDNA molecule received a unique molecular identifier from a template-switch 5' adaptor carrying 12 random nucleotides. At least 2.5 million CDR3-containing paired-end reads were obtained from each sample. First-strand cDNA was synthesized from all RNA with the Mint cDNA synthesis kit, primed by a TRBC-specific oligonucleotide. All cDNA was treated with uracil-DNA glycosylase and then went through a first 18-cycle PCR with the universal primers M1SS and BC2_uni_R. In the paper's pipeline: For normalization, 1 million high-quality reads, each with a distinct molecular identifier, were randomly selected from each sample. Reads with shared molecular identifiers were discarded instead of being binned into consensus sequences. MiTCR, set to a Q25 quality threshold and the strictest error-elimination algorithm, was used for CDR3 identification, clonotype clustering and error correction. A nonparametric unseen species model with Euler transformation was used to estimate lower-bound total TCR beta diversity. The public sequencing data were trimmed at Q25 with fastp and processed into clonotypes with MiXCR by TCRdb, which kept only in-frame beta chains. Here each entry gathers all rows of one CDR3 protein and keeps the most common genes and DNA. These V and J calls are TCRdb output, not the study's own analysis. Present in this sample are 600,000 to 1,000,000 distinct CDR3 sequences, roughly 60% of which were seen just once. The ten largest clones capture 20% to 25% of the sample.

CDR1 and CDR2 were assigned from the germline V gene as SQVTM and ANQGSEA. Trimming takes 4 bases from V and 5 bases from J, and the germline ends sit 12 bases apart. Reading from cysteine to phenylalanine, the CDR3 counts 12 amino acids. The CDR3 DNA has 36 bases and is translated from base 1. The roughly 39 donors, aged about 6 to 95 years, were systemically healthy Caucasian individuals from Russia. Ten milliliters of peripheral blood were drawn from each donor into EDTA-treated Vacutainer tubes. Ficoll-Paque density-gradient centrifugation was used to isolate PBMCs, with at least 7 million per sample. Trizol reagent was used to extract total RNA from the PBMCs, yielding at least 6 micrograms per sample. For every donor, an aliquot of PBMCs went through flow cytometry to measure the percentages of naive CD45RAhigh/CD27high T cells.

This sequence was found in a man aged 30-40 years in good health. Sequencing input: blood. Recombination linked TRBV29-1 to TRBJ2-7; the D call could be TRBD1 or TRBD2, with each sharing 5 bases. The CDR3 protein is CSVGDLWDEQYF. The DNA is TGCAGCGTTGGGGACCTGTGGGACGAGCAGTACTTC.